A selection of T cell receptor beta chains follows, all from one sample in a study of blood T cell repertoires in COVID-19. Here immunoSEQ multiplex PCR was the method, and the copy in TCRdb shows in-frame clones only, minus some. The table includes fewer than 450,000 clones, about 92% detected once. Sequenced input: PBMCs or T cells enriched from blood (not recorded which). The receptors here all came from a young man who had recovered from COVID-19. Each CDR3 is given with its conserved first and last residue. Fields, in order: D gene, J gene, clone size, V gene, CDR3 DNA, CDR3 protein. The D gene is left open where the match is weak. Expanded clones are given a class, and other clones once, few, many or no size at all.

D: .
J: TRBJ1-1
size: .
V: TRBV11-3
DNA: TGTGCCAGCAGCTTAAATGATCTGGGCCTGAACACTGAAGCTTTCTTT
CDR3: CASSLNDLGLNTEAFF

D: .
J: TRBJ1-5
size: .
V: TRBV29-1
DNA: TGCAGCGTTGGGAGGGAAGGGAATCAGCCCCAGCATTTT
CDR3: CSVGREGNQPQHF

D: .
J: TRBJ1-6
size: .
V: TRBV27
DNA: TGTGCCAGCAGTTTGGTAGCGAGCTCCTATAATTCACCCCTCCACTTT
CDR3: CASSLVASSYNSPLHF

D: TRBD1
J: TRBJ1-1
size: .
V: TRBV7-3
DNA: TGTGCCAGCAGCCCGACAGGGGAGCCCGAAGCTTTCTTT
CDR3: CASSPTGEPEAFF

D: .
J: TRBJ1-1
size: few
V: TRBV6-8
DNA: TGTGCCAGCAGTCCGTTGAGCATGAACACTGAAGCTTTCTTT
CDR3: CASSPLSMNTEAFF

D: .
J: TRBJ2-1
size: .
V: TRBV7-9
DNA: TGTGCCAGCAGCCCCCGCAACTCCCAAGCGGGCTACAATGAGCAGTTCTTC
CDR3: CASSPRNSQAGYNEQFF

D: TRBD1
J: TRBJ1-2
size: .
V: TRBV28
DNA: TGTGCCAGCAGTGGGGGACAGAACTATGGCTACACCTTC
CDR3: CASSGGQNYGYTF

D: TRBD1
J: TRBJ1-1
size: .
V: TRBV5-4
DNA: TGTGCCAGCAGCTTGGGGGACAGGGGAGGGAACACTGAAGCTTTCTTT
CDR3: CASSLGDRGGNTEAFF

D: .
J: TRBJ2-1
size: .
V: TRBV6-5
DNA: TGTGCCAGCAGTTCCCTCTCCTACGCTAATGAGCAGTTCTTC
CDR3: CASSSLSYANEQFF

D: TRBD2
J: TRBJ2-7
size: .
V: TRBV7-3
DNA: TGTGCCAGCAGCCCAACGACGGCAACTAGCGGGGGGGCGATATACGAGCAGTACTTC
CDR3: CASSPTTATSGGAIYEQYF

D: TRBD2
J: TRBJ2-7
size: .
V: TRBV5-1
DNA: TGCGCCAGCAGCTTGGCCAGGACTAGCGGCTACGAGCAGTACTTC
CDR3: CASSLARTSGYEQYF

D: TRBD1
J: TRBJ1-5
size: .
V: TRBV18
DNA: TGTGCCAGCTCACCCTCCGAGACAGGGCTCGGTCAGCCCCAGCATTTT
CDR3: CASSPSETGLGQPQHF

D: .
J: TRBJ2-3
size: .
V: TRBV6-6
DNA: TGTGCCAGCAGTTACAGCTCAGATACGCAGTATTTT
CDR3: CASSYSSDTQYF